Here is one T cell receptor (beta chain) with its context. The repertoire was sequenced with immunoSEQ multiplex PCR; TCRdb's copy has only in-frame clones and lacks some. Among 170,000 or so clones listed, roughly 80% were seen once. After removal of 2 bases from V and 4 bases from J, the junction contained 9 bases not matched to a gene. CDR3 size: 16 residues. Looked up from germline, CDR1 is KGHDR and CDR2 is SFDVKD. The record originates from a study of blood T cell repertoires in COVID-19. Sequenced material: peripheral blood. The receptor was isolated from a woman aged 65 to 85 with COVID-19, enrolled during active disease. V gene TRBV24-1 combines with J gene TRBJ2-7, with 8 bases aligning to TRBD2. CDR3 in DNA: TGTGCCACCAGTGATTCTCGGCGCGGCGGGGGGTACGAGCAGTACTTC. Encoded protein: CATSDSRRGGGYEQYF.